This T cell receptor (beta chain) was observed in a study of blood T cell repertoires in COVID-19. Study overall: T cells, B-cell-depleted T cells, or PBMCs supplied cDNA or gDNA.

The J segment lost 5 bases and the V segment lost 4 bases, leaving 8 bases of the junction unmatched. Looked up from germline, CDR1 is ENHRY and CDR2 is SYGVKD. CDR3 length: 14 amino acids. TCRdb's copy holds only in-frame clones and misses some; the assay was immunoSEQ multiplex PCR. The sample yields about 300,000 clones, over 75% seen once. The J gene is TRBJ2-7, the V gene TRBV10-3; 7 bases are a match to TRBD1. Sequencing input: PBMCs or T cells enriched from blood (not recorded which). The TCR comes from a man aged 25 to 45 who had recovered from COVID-19. The CDR3 coding sequence is TGTGCCATCAGTGGACAGGGAAACGTGGACGAGCAGTACTTC. This sequence encodes CAISGQGNVDEQYF.